This record concerns one T cell receptor beta chain sequence. The source of the sample is a study of blood T cell repertoires in COVID-19. Background on the study: Some COVID-19 samples were acute and others convalescent; all came from the United States, Italy and Spain.

Sequencing used immunoSEQ multiplex PCR; TCRdb keeps in-frame clones, though not all of them. The sample shows approximately 280,000 clones, roughly 88% of them seen only once. Germline CDR1 is MGHRA and CDR2 is YSYEKL. The CDR3 length is 15 residues. V lost 1 base and J 5 bases, leaving 14 bases between the germline ends. The chain uses TRBV4-1 and TRBJ1-1, with a tentative D call TRBD1 (6 bases). The sequencing sample was made of peripheral blood. The receptor was derived from a woman between 65 and 79 years old with acute or convalescent COVID-19. The CDR3 region is CASSQGVRGPTEAFF. CDR3 bases: TGCGCCAGCAGCCAAGGGGTCAGGGGCCCGACTGAAGCTTTCTTT.